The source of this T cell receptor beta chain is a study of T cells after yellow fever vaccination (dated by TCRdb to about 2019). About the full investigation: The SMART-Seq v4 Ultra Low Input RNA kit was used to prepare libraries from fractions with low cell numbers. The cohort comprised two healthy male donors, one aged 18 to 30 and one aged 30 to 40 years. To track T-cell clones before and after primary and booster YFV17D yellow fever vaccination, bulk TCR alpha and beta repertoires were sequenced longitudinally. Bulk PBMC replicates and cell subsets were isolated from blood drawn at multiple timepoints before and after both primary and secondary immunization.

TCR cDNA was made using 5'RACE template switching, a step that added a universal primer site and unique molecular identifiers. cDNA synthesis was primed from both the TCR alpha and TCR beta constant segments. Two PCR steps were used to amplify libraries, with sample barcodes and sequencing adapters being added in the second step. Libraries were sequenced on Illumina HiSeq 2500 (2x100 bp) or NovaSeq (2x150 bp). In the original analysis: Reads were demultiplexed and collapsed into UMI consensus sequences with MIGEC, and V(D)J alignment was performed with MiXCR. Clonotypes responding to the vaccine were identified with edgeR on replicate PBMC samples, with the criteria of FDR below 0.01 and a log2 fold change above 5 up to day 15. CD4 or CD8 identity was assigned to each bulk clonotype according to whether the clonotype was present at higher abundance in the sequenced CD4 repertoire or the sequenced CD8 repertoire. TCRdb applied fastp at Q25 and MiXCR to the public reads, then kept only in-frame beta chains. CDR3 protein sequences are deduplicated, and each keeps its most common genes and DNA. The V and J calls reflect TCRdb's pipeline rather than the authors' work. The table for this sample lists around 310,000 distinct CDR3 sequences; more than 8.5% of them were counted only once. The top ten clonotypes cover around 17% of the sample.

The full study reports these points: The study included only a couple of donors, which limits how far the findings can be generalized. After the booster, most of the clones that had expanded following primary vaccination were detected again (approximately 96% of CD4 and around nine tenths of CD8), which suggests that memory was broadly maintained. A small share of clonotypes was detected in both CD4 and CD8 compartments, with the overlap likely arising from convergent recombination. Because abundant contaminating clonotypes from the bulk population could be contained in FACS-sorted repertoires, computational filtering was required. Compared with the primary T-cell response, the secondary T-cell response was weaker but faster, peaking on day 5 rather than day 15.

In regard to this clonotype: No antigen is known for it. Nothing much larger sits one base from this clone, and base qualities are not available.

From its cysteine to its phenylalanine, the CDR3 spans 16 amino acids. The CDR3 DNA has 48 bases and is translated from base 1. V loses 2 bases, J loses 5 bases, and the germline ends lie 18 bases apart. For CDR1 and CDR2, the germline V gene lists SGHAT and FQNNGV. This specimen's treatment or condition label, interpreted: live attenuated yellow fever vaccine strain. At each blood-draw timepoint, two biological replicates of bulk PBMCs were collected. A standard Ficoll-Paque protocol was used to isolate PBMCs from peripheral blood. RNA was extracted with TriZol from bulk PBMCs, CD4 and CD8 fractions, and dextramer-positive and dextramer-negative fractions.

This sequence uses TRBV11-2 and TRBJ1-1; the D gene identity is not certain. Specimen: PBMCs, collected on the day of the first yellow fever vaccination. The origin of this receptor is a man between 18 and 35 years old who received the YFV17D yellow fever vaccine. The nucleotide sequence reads TGTGCCAGCAGCTTATGGGGTTTCTCTGCGGGAACTGAAGCTTTCTTT. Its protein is CASSLWGFSAGTEAFF.